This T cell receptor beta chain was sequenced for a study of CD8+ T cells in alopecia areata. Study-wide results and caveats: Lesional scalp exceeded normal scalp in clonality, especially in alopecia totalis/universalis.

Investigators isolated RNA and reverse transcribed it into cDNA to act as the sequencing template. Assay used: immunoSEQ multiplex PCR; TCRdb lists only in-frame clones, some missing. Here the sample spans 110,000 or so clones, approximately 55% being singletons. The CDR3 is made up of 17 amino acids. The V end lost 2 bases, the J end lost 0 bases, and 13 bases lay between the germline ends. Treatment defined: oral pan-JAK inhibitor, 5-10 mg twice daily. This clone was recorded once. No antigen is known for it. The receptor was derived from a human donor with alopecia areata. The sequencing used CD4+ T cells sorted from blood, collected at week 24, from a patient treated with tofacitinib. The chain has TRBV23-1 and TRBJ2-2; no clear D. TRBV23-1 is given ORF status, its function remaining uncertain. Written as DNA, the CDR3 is TGCGCCAGCAGTCAAATCCCCCCCGGATCGAACACCGGGGAGCTGTTTTTT. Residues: CASSQIPPGSNTGELFF.